This T cell receptor (beta chain) is from a study of patients and donors after allogeneic stem cell transplantation. This CDR3 contains 16 residues. Trimming removed 2 bases from V and 2 bases from J, with 12 bases in between. Germline CDR1 SSHAT, CDR2 FNYEAQ (reference sequence). TCRdb fed the RT-PCR reads into MiXCR, producing one record per CDR3 protein. This repertoire shows tens of thousands of distinct CDR3 sequences, about 37% found once; its top ten account for 76%. This receptor was identified in a human donor who was either an allogeneic HSCT recipient or a stem cell or donor lymphocyte infusion donor (not recorded which). It is not recorded whose cells these are; they may come from a transplant donor. Material for sequencing was blood, either unsorted or a sorted T cell fraction (not recorded which). The chain couples TRBV7-7 to TRBJ2-2, with TRBD2 as a possible D gene (6 bases). The CDR3 is CASSLSPGLNTGELFF. The CDR3 nucleotides read TGTGCCAGCAGCTTATCACCGGGACTCAACACCGGGGAGCTGTTTTTT.